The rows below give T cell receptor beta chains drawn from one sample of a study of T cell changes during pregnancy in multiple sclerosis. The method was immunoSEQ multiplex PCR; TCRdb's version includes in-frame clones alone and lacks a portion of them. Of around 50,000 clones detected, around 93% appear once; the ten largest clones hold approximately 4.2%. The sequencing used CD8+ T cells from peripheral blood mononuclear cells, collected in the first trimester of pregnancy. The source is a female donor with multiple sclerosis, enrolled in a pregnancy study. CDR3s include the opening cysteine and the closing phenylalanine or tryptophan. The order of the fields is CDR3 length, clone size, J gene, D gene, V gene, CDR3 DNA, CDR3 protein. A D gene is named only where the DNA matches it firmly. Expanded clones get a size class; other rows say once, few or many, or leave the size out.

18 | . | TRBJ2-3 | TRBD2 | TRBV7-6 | TGTGCCAGCAGCCTCCCCCAAAAGGGAGGGCCTTACACAGATACGCAGTATTTT | CASSLPQKGGPYTDTQYF
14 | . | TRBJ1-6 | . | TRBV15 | TGTGCCACCAGCGGGGGACTCGATAATTCACCCCTCCACTTT | CATSGGLDNSPLHF
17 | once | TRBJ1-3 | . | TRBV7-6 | TGTGCCAGCAGCTTATATTCTCTTCCAGGGTCTGGAAACACCATATATTTT | CASSLYSLPGSGNTIYF
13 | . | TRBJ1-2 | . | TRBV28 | TGTGCCAGCAGTTCTCGACAGAACTATGGCTACACCTTC | CASSSRQNYGYTF
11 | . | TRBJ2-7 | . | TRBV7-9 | TGTGCCAGCTACCGGGGGTACGAGCAGTACTTC | CASYRGYEQYF
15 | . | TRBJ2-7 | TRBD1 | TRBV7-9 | TGTGCCAGCAGCGAAACCGGACAGGGAAGCTACGAGCAGTACTTC | CASSETGQGSYEQYF
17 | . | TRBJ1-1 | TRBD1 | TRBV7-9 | TGTGCCAGCAGCTTATGGACAGGGGGTGCGGGGAACACTGAAGCTTTCTTT | CASSLWTGGAGNTEAFF
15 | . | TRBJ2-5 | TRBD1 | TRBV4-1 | TGCGCCAGCAGCCAAGATCCCGGACAGGTCGAGACCCAGTACTTC | CASSQDPGQVETQYF
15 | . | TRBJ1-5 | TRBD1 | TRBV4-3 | TGCGCCAGCAGCCAAGGGACAGGGCAGTCCCAGCCCCAGCATTTT | CASSQGTGQSQPQHF
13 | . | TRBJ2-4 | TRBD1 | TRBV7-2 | TGTGCCAGCAGCTATGCGGACAGGCCAGCTAGTAACTTC | CASSYADRPASNF
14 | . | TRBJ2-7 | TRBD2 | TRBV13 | TGTGCCAGCAGCCCCGGGACTAGCGTCTACGAGCAGTACTTC | CASSPGTSVYEQYF
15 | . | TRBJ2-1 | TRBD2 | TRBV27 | TGTGCCAGCAGCCCCGGGACTAGCGCCTACAATGAGCAGTTCTTC | CASSPGTSAYNEQFF
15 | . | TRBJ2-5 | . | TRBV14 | TGTGCCAGCAGCCAAGGGGCTATTGGCATCGAGACCCAGTACTTC | CASSQGAIGIETQYF
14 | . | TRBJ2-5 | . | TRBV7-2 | TGTGCCAGCAGCCTTTCGCGGGGTCTTGAAACCCAGTACTTC | CASSLSRGLETQYF
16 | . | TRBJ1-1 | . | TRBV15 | TGTGCCACCAGCAGAGACCGGACCGTGTCGGGGGGTGAAGCTTTCTTT | CATSRDRTVSGGEAFF
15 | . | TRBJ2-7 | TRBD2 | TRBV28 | TGTGCCAGCAGTCTAGGGACTAGCGGGAGTCACGAGCAGTACTTC | CASSLGTSGSHEQYF
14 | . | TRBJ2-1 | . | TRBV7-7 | TGTGCCAGCAGCCCCCAGTCGACAGGTAATGAGCAGTTCTTC | CASSPQSTGNEQFF
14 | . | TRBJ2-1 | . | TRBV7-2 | TGTGCCAGCAGCTTAGGAAACAGGTTGGATGAGCAGTTCTTC | CASSLGNRLDEQFF
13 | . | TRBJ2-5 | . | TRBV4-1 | TGCGCCAGCAGCCAAGATCCGAGAGAGACCCAGTACTTC | CASSQDPRETQYF
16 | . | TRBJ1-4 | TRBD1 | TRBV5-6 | TGTGCCAGCAGCTCTTACAGGGGCCCAACTAATGAAAAACTGTTTTTT | CASSSYRGPTNEKLFF
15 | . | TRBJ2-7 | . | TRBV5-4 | TGTGCCAGCAGCTTGGTCCCAGGCGAAACCTACGAGCAGTACTTC | CASSLVPGETYEQYF
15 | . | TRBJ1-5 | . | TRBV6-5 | TGTGCCAGCAGTTACTCGGGGGGGTTCAATCAGCCCCAGCATTTT | CASSYSGGFNQPQHF
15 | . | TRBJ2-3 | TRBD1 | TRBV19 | TGTGCCAGTACCCCGGGACAGCGGTACACAGATACGCAGTATTTT | CASTPGQRYTDTQYF
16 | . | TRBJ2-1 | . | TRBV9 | TGTGCCAGCAGCGGGAGATCGGGGATAGTAGACAATGAGCAGTTCTTC | CASSGRSGIVDNEQFF
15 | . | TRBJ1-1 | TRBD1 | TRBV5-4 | TGTGCCAGCAGCCAAGCTAAAACAGGGGGCACTGAAGCTTTCTTT | CASSQAKTGGTEAFF
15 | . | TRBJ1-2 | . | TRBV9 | TGTGCCAGCAGCGTAGACCCGGGGGACAACTATGGCTACACCTTC | CASSVDPGDNYGYTF